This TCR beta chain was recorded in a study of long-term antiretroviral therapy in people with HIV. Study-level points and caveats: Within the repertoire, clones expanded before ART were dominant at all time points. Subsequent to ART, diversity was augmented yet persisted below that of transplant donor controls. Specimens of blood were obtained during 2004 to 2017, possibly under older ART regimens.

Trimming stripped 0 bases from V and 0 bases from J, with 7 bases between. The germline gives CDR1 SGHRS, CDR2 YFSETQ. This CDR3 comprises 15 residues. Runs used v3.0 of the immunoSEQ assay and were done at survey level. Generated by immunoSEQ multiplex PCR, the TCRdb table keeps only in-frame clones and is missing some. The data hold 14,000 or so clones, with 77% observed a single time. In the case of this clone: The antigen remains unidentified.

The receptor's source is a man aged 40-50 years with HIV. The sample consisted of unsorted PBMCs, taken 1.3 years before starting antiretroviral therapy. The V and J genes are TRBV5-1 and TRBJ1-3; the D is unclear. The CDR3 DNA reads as TGCGCCAGCAGCTTGGAGGTTCTCTCTGGAAACACCATATATTTT. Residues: CASSLEVLSGNTIYF.